These 30 T cell receptor beta chains originate from one sample sequenced in a study of post-analysis software for immune sequencing data (dated by TCRdb to the mid-2010s). What the study reported, not specific to this receptor: Patients showed significantly higher frequencies than controls for 4 or 5 TRBV segments, among them TRBV5-6, TRBV5-1 and TRBV20-1.

The library was made by PCR. Instrument used: Illumina HiSeq 2500. Unique molecular identifiers were incorporated into TCR beta cDNA libraries to reduce PCR and sequencing biases. The raw public data were reprocessed by TCRdb itself: fastp quality trimming at Q25, MiXCR clonotype calling, in-frame beta chains only. Rows with one shared CDR3 protein collapse into an entry with the most common genes and DNA. For this sample there are 380,000 or so distinct CDR3 sequences; roughly 36% appear just once. The ten largest clonotypes hold 13% of the sample. No antigen is known for these receptors. Sequenced input: blood. Source of these receptors: a girl under 18 with multiple sclerosis.

The rearrangement joins TRBV30 to TRBJ2-1; no clear D. The length of the CDR3 is 12 residues. Germline CDR1 is GTSNPN and CDR2 is SVGIG (reference sequence). V was trimmed by 3 bases and J by 7 bases, leaving 10 bases between them. The CDR3 region is CAWSPVGNEQFF. The CDR3 DNA is TGTGCCTGGAGCCCTGTGGGTAATGAGCAGTTCTTC.

This chain joins TRBV7-2 and TRBJ1-2; D possibly corresponds to TRBD1 (6 bases). This CDR3 has 13 residues. CDR1 and CDR2 (germline): SGHTA, FQGNSA. Deletions cut 2 bases from V and 8 bases from J, with 12 bases between. In DNA form, the CDR3 reads TGTGCCAGCAGCTTATGGGCGGGGGCCGGCTACACCTTC. This translates into CASSLWAGAGYTF.

There are a few counts of this clonotype. The chain uses TRBV6-2 or TRBV6-3 and TRBJ1-5; no clear D. Trimming pared 2 bases from V and 4 bases from J, leaving 9 bases between. The germline V gene has CDR1 MNHEY and CDR2 SVGEGT. The CDR3 is 14 residues long. CDR3 sequence reads: CASSYPGGNQPQHF. DNA of the CDR3: TGTGCCAGCAGTTACCCGGGAGGGAATCAGCCCCAGCATTTT.

This clonotype turned up a few times. The chain combines TRBV4-1 with TRBJ1-1; 10 nucleotides line up with TRBD1. The CDR3 extends over 15 amino acids. J was trimmed by 4 bases and V by 1 base; bases with no gene match: 3. Germline V gives CDR1 MGHRA, CDR2 YSYEKL. CDR3 nucleotides: TGCGCCAGCAGCCAAGTTAGGACAGGGGGCACTGAAGCTTTCTTT. Residues: CASSQVRTGGTEAFF.

In this sample, this clonotype turned up many times. The chain employs TRBV6-6 and TRBJ2-5, with D uncertain. CDR3 size: 10 residues. Germline V lookup: CDR1 MNHNY, CDR2 SVGAGI (reference sequence). V lost 4 bases, J lost 5 bases, and 2 bases lay in between. The CDR3 sequence: CASSSETQYF. CDR3 coding DNA: TGTGCCAGCAGTTCGGAGACCCAGTACTTC.

This clonotype has a handful of counts. The rearrangement uses TRBV10-3 and TRBJ1-6; D call uncertain. The germline V and J ends were trimmed by 2 bases and 7 bases, with 3 bases remaining between them. The CDR3 consists of 12 residues. The V gene's germline CDR1 is ENHRY and CDR2 SYGVKD. The CDR3 loop is CAISEPNSPLHF. Written as DNA, the CDR3 is TGTGCCATCAGTGAGCCGAATTCACCCCTCCACTTT.

This clonotype was seen a few times. The J gene is TRBJ2-7, the V gene TRBV9; 7 bases align to TRBD2. CDR1 and CDR2 from the germline V gene are SGDLS and YYNGEE. J lost 3 bases, V lost 1 base, and 4 bases had no gene match. CDR3 length equals 14 residues. CDR3 in DNA: TGTGCCAGCAGCGTATCCGGGGAGGGCTACGAGCAGTACTTC. This translates into CASSVSGEGYEQYF.

The rearrangement links TRBV2 to TRBJ2-2, with 8 nucleotides matching TRBD1. With V trimmed by 6 bases and J by 1 base, 1 base remained unmatched. Per the germline V gene, CDR1 is SNHLY and CDR2 is FYNNEI. The CDR3 runs to 14 residues. In nucleotides, the CDR3 is TGTGCCAGCAGAGGACAGGGGAACACCGGGGAGCTGTTTTTT. Amino acids: CASRGQGNTGELFF.

This chain connects TRBV14 to TRBJ2-3; the D is unclear. V was trimmed by 0 bases and J by 6 bases, leaving 10 bases between them. CDR1 is SGHDN, CDR2 FVKESK, per germline. This CDR3 region has 14 residues. As DNA, the CDR3 is TGTGCCAGCAGCCAAGATGTACTCCGGGATACGCAGTATTTT. Encoded protein: CASSQDVLRDTQYF.

This clonotype has a handful of counts. The rearrangement uses TRBV20-1 and TRBJ2-5; the match to TRBD2 covers 10 bases. The J call is in doubt because the DNA end fits TRBJ2-7 better. Germline V gene lookup returns CDR1 DFQATT and CDR2 SNEGSKA (reference sequence). CDR3 length: 14 amino acids. CDR3 protein: CSASPLAGALEQYF. In nucleotides, the CDR3 is TGCAGTGCTAGCCCCCTAGCGGGGGCCCTCGAGCAGTACTTC.

The V gene is TRBV20-1, the J gene TRBJ1-5; D is undetermined. In germline, CDR1 is DFQATT, CDR2 SNEGSKA (reference sequence). Trimming stripped 4 bases from V and 4 bases from J, with 11 bases between. This CDR3 comprises 13 residues. The CDR3 DNA follows: TGCAGTGCTACGGTCTCTCGAAATCAGCCCCAGCATTTT. The encoded protein is CSATVSRNQPQHF.

Only a few counts were recorded for this clonotype. The rearrangement links TRBV15 to TRBJ2-5, with D possibly matching TRBD1 (5 bases). The germline CDR1 and CDR2 sequences are LNHNV and YYDKDF (reference sequence). The CDR3 sequence is 16 residues long. Trimming removed 8 bases from V and 7 bases from J, with 26 bases in between. The CDR3 here is CATSGLGTGKEGTQYF. As DNA, the CDR3 is TGTGCCACCTCAGGTTTGGGTACAGGAAAGGAAGGGACCCAGTACTTC. Looking up the rest from reference TRBV15 and TRBJ2-5 gives the full variable domain: DAMVIQNPRYQVTQFGKPVTLSCSQTLNHNVMYWYQQKSSQAPKLLFHYYDKDFNNEADTPDNFQSRRPNTSFCFLDIRSPGLGDTAMYLCATSGLGTGKEGTQYFGPGTRLLVL.

CDR3 coding DNA: TGCGCCAGCAGCCGAAGTCAGATCCAGGAGGGCTACACCTTC. This encodes CASSRSQIQEGYTF. This chain links TRBV5-1 with TRBJ1-2; D remains unclear. Germline V lookup: CDR1 SGHRS, CDR2 YFSETQ. This CDR3 comprises 14 residues. Trimming pared 4 bases from V and 8 bases from J, leaving 18 bases between.

This clonotype appeared a few times. This sequence joins TRBV4-3 and TRBJ1-1; D is ambiguous. The germline CDR1 and CDR2 sequences are LGHNA and YSLEER. This CDR3 region has 14 residues. Trimming left V 1 base short and J 1 base short, with 7 bases between. The CDR3 is CASSQGWANTEAFF. DNA of the CDR3: TGCGCCAGCAGCCAAGGCTGGGCGAACACTGAAGCTTTCTTT.

The V and J genes are TRBV20-1 and TRBJ2-3; tentatively, D is TRBD2 (6 bases). Per germline, CDR1 DFQATT and CDR2 SNEGSKA (reference sequence). CDR3 size: 14 residues. V was cut by 3 bases and J by 3 bases, with 13 bases left in between. This chain's CDR3 is CSARWQGGTDTQYF. The CDR3 nucleotides read TGCAGTGCTAGGTGGCAGGGAGGTACAGATACGCAGTATTTT.

The gene calls are TRBV6-1 and TRBJ1-5; D is perhaps TRBD1 (5 bases). The CDR3 covers 15 residues. The ends were cut back, 7 bases at V and 5 bases at J, with 18 bases in the middle. Germline loops: CDR1 MNHNS, CDR2 SASEGT. CDR3: CASKKDGAWDQPQHF. For the CDR3, the DNA is TGTGCCAGCAAGAAAGATGGGGCTTGGGATCAGCCCCAGCATTTT.

The chain carries TRBV20-1 and TRBJ2-1, with 15 bases identical to TRBD2. The germline V gene has CDR1 DFQATT and CDR2 SNEGSKA (reference sequence). There are 17 residues in the CDR3. V dropped 5 bases and J dropped 0; count of bases not matched to a gene: 5. The CDR3, as DNA: TGCAGTGCTGGGACTAGCGGGGGGCTTAGCTCCTACAATGAGCAGTTCTTC. Protein product: CSAGTSGGLSSYNEQFF.

This chain joins TRBV4-1 and TRBJ1-1, with 12 bases identical to TRBD1. The germline V gene has CDR1 MGHRA and CDR2 YSYEKL. This CDR3 has 15 residues. V lost 1 base, J lost 11 bases, and 8 bases stayed unmatched. The CDR3 sequence: CASSQAGTGGARAFF. The CDR3 nucleotides read TGCGCCAGCAGCCAAGCCGGGACAGGGGGCGCGAGGGCTTTCTTT.

The V and J genes are TRBV7-2 and TRBJ2-5, with TRBD2 matching 9 bases. The CDR3 is 18 residues long. Germline lookup yields CDR1 SGHTA and CDR2 FQGNSA. J was trimmed by 4 bases and V by 3 bases; bases with no gene match: 15. As DNA, the CDR3 is TGTGCCAGCAGCTTGCTAGCGGGGAGGAGCCCAAGTGCAGAGACCCAGTACTTC. Its protein is CASSLLAGRSPSAETQYF. Complete variable domain (other parts from reference TRBV7-2 and TRBJ2-5): GAGVSQSPSNKVTEKGKDVELRCDPISGHTALYWYRQSLGQGLEFLIYFQGNSAPDKSGLPSDRFSAERTGGSVSTLTIQRTQQEDSAVYLCASSLLAGRSPSAETQYFGPGTRLLVL.

This clonotype has just a few counts. A much larger clone is a single base away; this may be a read error. This chain joins TRBV25-1 and TRBJ1-6; the D gene is possibly TRBD1 (5 bases). The CDR3 length is 13 residues. Germline V gene data show CDR1 as MGHDK and CDR2 as SYGVNS. As DNA, the CDR3 is TGTGCCAGCAGCCTAGGGACGAATTCACCCCCCCACTTT. This codes for CASSLGTNSPPHF.

The chain employs TRBV29-1 and TRBJ1-2; 8 bases match TRBD1. There are 14 residues in the CDR3. In germline, CDR1 is SQVTM, CDR2 ANQGSEA. V lost 7 bases, J lost 5 bases, and 12 bases stayed unmatched. In nucleotides, the CDR3 is TGCAGCGCTGGATCCCCGGACAGGGTTTATGGCTACACCTTC. This gives the protein CSAGSPDRVYGYTF. Based on the CDR3 plus reference TRBV29-1 and TRBJ1-2, the full variable domain is SAVISQKPSRDICQRGTSLTIQCQVDSQVTMMFWYRQQPGQSLTLIATANQGSEATYESGFVIDKFPISRPNLTFSTLTVSNMSPEDSSIYLCSAGSPDRVYGYTFGSGTRLTVV.

The chain has TRBV3-1 and TRBJ1-1; 8 positions agree with TRBD1. With V trimmed by 3 bases and J by 1 base, 4 bases remained unmatched. There are 15 residues in the CDR3. Germline loops: CDR1 LGHDT, CDR2 YNNKEL (reference sequence). CDR3 sequence (DNA): TGTGCCAGCAGCCAGGCGGACAGGGCGAACACTGAAGCTTTCTTT. Amino acids: CASSQADRANTEAFF.

The chain is built from TRBV5-1 and TRBJ1-2, with 9 bases matching TRBD1. The V gene's germline CDR1 is SGHRS and CDR2 YFSETQ. The CDR3 is 15 residues long. V lost 0 bases, J lost 4 bases, and 4 bases stayed unmatched. The CDR3 sequence: CASSLGQGETYGYTF. As DNA, the CDR3 is TGCGCCAGCAGCTTGGGACAGGGGGAAACCTATGGCTACACCTTC.

The chain joins TRBV19 to TRBJ2-7; no firm D call. This CDR3 spans 14 amino acids. Trimming stripped 2 bases from V and 0 bases from J, with 8 bases between. Germline V gene lookup returns CDR1 LNHDA and CDR2 SQIVND (reference sequence). The CDR3 region is CASSITSSSYEQYF. As DNA, the CDR3 is TGTGCCAGTAGTATAACGTCGAGCTCCTACGAGCAGTACTTC. The variable domain in full, completed from reference TRBV19 and TRBJ2-7, reads DGGITQSPKYLFRKEGQNVTLSCEQNLNHDAMYWYRQDPGQGLRLIYYSQIVNDFQKGDIAEGYSVSREKKESFPLTVTSAQKNPTAFYLCASSITSSSYEQYFGPGTRLTVT.

As to this clonotype: It may be a read error: a sequence one base away is much more abundant. The CDR3 coding sequence is TGTGCCGGCAGCTTCTTTACGGGGGTGGATGAGCAGTTCTTC. Protein sequence: CAGSFFTGVDEQFF. The V gene is TRBV7-9, the J gene TRBJ2-1; weak D call: TRBD2 (6 bases). This CDR3 is built from 14 residues. In germline, CDR1 is SEHNR, CDR2 FQNEAQ (reference sequence).

This clonotype showed up just a few times. The chain uses TRBV20-1 and TRBJ1-1; 7 bases are a match to TRBD1. Unmatched junction bases numbered 9, after V lost 7 bases and J lost 1 base. CDR3 size: 14 residues. From germline, CDR1 is DFQATT and CDR2 SNEGSKA (reference sequence). In nucleotides, the CDR3 is TGCAGTGGCCAATCGACAGGGACGAACACTGAAGCTTTCTTT. Its translation: CSGQSTGTNTEAFF.

This clonotype was detected only a few times. The rearrangement links TRBV28 to TRBJ2-5; 8 bases are shared with TRBD1. This CDR3 spans 16 amino acids. V trimming: 5 bases; J trimming: 4 bases; junction bases outside the gene matches: 12. Germline V gives CDR1 MDHEN, CDR2 SYDVKM. In nucleotides, the CDR3 is TGTGCCAGCAGTCCAATACCCAGGGGGCCCTCAGAGACCCAGTACTTC. Translated: CASSPIPRGPSETQYF.

This clonotype has at least ten counts. The chain is built from TRBV5-1 and TRBJ2-3; weak D call: TRBD2 (7 bases). The V and J ends lost 0 bases and 0 bases respectively, with 8 bases between them. The CDR3 contains 15 residues. Germline V lookup: CDR1 SGHRS, CDR2 YFSETQ. The CDR3 bases are TGCGCCAGCAGCTTGGAGGGGGGGAGCACAGATACGCAGTATTTT. It specifies CASSLEGGSTDTQYF.

The V call is TRBV6-1, the J call TRBJ1-2; 7 bases align to TRBD1. The germline gives CDR1 MNHNS, CDR2 SASEGT. This CDR3 region has 14 residues. Trimming at V came to 6 bases and at J to 0 bases, leaving 4 bases not matched to a gene. CDR3 protein: CASRLTGTNYGYTF. CDR3 in DNA: TGTGCCAGCAGGTTGACAGGGACTAACTATGGCTACACCTTC.

The gene calls are TRBV11-2 and TRBJ2-7; a possible D gene is TRBD2 (5 bases). The closer fit of TRBJ2-5 to the DNA end suggests the J call may be wrong. CDR1 is SGHAT and CDR2 is FQNNGV in the germline V gene. This CDR3 is 15 amino acids long. For the CDR3, the DNA is TGTGCCAGCAGCCCCCTTAGGGAGAAAGAAGAGACCCAGTACTTC. The encoded protein is CASSPLREKEETQYF.